The 27 T cell receptor beta chains presented below share a single source sample, sequenced in a study of T cell responses to AZD1222 COVID-19 vaccine. Sequencing was performed with immunoSEQ multiplex PCR; in TCRdb, only in-frame clones are kept and a portion is missing. Of roughly 140,000 clones in the sample, 85% to 90% were seen once. Source: peripheral blood, taken 28 days after the second AZD1222 dose. The receptors here all came from an adult who received the AZD1222 COVID-19 vaccine.

The CDR3 is CASSVGKMGQKYSPLHF. CDR3 coding DNA: TGTGCCAGCAGCGTAGGAAAGATGGGACAGAAGTATTCACCCCTCCACTTT. The chain combines TRBV9 with TRBJ1-6; 7 nucleotides agree with TRBD1. Germline V lookup: CDR1 SGDLS, CDR2 YYNGEE. V lost 0 bases and J lost 8; bases outside the gene matches: 11. The length of the CDR3 is 17 residues. Complete variable domain (other parts from reference TRBV9 and TRBJ1-6): DSGVTQTPKHLITATGQRVTLRCSPRSGDLSVYWYQQSLDQGLQFLIQYYNGEERAKGNILERFSAQQFPDLHSELNLSSLELGDSALYFCASSVGKMGQKYSPLHFGNGTRLTVT.

The rearrangement uses TRBV6-6 and TRBJ2-6; D not resolved. Germline V CDR1 and CDR2: MNHNY, SVGAGI (reference sequence). This CDR3 has 14 amino acids. V lost 8 bases to trimming and J lost 4 bases, with 12 bases between them. CDR3 bases: TGTGCCAGCGTTTGGGGATCCGGGGCCAACGTCCTGACTTTC. Translating gives CASVWGSGANVLTF.

V and J are TRBV13 and TRBJ2-1; D gene ambiguous. V lost 1 base and J 10 bases, leaving 5 bases between the germline ends. This CDR3 has 11 amino acids. The V gene's germline CDR1 is PRHDT and CDR2 FYEKMQ (reference sequence). CDR3 in amino acids: CASSLAGEQFF. The CDR3 nucleotides read TGTGCCAGCAGCTTAGCAGGCGAGCAGTTCTTC.

The CDR3 DNA is TGTGCCAGCAGCTTATGGGGTCAGGGTGGCTACACCTTC. It specifies CASSLWGQGGYTF. The chain combines TRBV7-2 with TRBJ1-2; possible D gene TRBD1, 5 bases. V lost 2 bases to trimming and J lost 7 bases, with 11 bases between them. This CDR3 spans 13 amino acids. Per germline, CDR1 SGHTA and CDR2 FQGNSA.

The chain combines TRBV3-1 (or the pseudogene TRBV3-2) with TRBJ1-3, with 9 bases that match TRBD1. Germline trimming cut 6 bases from V and 3 bases from J; bases unmatched to any gene: 6. Per the germline V gene, CDR1 is LGHDT and CDR2 is YNNKEL (reference sequence). The CDR3 loop spans 15 amino acids. The DNA for the CDR3 is TGTGCCAGCAGGCTACAGGGGGCGGATGGAAACACCATATATTTT. Protein sequence: CASRLQGADGNTIYF.

This chain connects TRBV6-5 to TRBJ1-2; tentative D call: TRBD1 (5 bases). Trimming removed 7 bases from V and 3 bases from J, with 9 bases in between. This CDR3 comprises 12 residues. The V gene's germline CDR1 is MNHEY and CDR2 SVGAGI. CDR3 residues: CASKEGHYGYTF. CDR3 sequence (DNA): TGTGCCAGCAAGGAGGGGCACTATGGCTACACCTTC.

This chain uses TRBV6-5 with TRBJ1-1; weak D call: TRBD1 (6 bases). V lost 1 base to trimming and J lost 6 bases, with 9 bases between them. Per the germline V gene, CDR1 is MNHEY and CDR2 is SVGAGI. The CDR3 is 13 amino acids. The CDR3 DNA reads as TGTGCCAGCAGTTACTTACAGGGCCCTGAAGCTTTCTTT. Translation: CASSYLQGPEAFF.

The rearrangement joins TRBV5-6 to TRBJ1-2; 7 bases agree with TRBD1. Germline CDR1 SGHDT, CDR2 YYEEEE. The V gene end was trimmed by 0 bases and the J gene end by 4 bases; junction bases not matched to a gene: 3. This CDR3 is 14 amino acids long. CDR3 region: CASSLGDSPYGYTF. In nucleotides, the CDR3 is TGTGCCAGCAGCTTGGGGGACAGCCCCTATGGCTACACCTTC.

The rearrangement uses TRBV18 and TRBJ2-7; no reliable D call. The V gene's germline CDR1 is KGHSH and CDR2 LQKENI. Trimming left V 6 bases short and J 3 bases short, with 12 bases between. CDR3 length equals 13 residues. The chain's CDR3 is CASSRASDYEQYF. CDR3 bases: TGTGCCAGCTCCCGAGCTTCGGACTACGAGCAGTACTTC.

This chain connects TRBV29-1 to TRBJ2-3, with D possibly TRBD2 on 6 matching bases. The length of the CDR3 is 16 residues. The ends were cut back, 1 base at V and 1 base at J, with 15 bases in the middle. Germline V CDR1 and CDR2: SQVTM, ANQGSEA. The CDR3 is CSVEGSAIAGTDTQYF. The DNA of the CDR3 is TGCAGCGTTGAAGGCTCAGCGATAGCGGGCACAGATACGCAGTATTTT.

The V call is TRBV7-9, the J call TRBJ1-5; 8 nucleotides line up with TRBD1. Germline values: CDR1 SEHNR, CDR2 FQNEAQ (reference sequence). J gave up 5 bases and V 3 bases, and 3 bases lay outside the gene matches. The CDR3 totals 14 residues. The CDR3, as DNA: TGTGCCAGCAGCTTGGGACAGGCCGATCAGCCCCAGCATTTT. It translates to CASSLGQADQPQHF.

The rearrangement uses TRBV6-5 and TRBJ2-7, with 7 bases identical to TRBD2. With 7 bases clipped from V and 3 bases from J, the junction kept 9 bases outside the gene matches. The CDR3 loop spans 14 amino acids. Germline lookup yields CDR1 MNHEY and CDR2 SVGAGI. This CDR3 reads CASKRGLGFYEQYF. In nucleotides, the CDR3 is TGTGCCAGCAAACGAGGACTAGGCTTCTACGAGCAGTACTTC.

The genes are TRBV24-1 and TRBJ2-1; D is possibly TRBD2 (5 bases). The CDR3 runs to 13 residues. V shed 9 bases and J shed 7 bases, with 15 bases lying between them. Germline lookup yields CDR1 KGHDR and CDR2 SFDVKD. This chain's CDR3 is CATREPRGNEQFF. As DNA, the CDR3 is TGTGCCACCCGGGAACCCCGCGGGAATGAGCAGTTCTTC.

The J gene is TRBJ1-3, the V gene TRBV7-6; D unclear. The V end was cut by 0 bases, the J end by 0 bases, with 9 bases between. The CDR3 runs 16 residues. Per the germline V gene, CDR1 is SGHVS and CDR2 is FNYEAQ. Written as DNA, the CDR3 is TGTGCCAGCAGCTTAGCGCAGCAGAGCTCTGGAAACACCATATATTTT. Amino acid sequence: CASSLAQQSSGNTIYF.

The J gene is TRBJ2-7, the V gene TRBV5-5, with D possibly TRBD1 on 6 matching bases. The ends were cut back, 1 base at V and 2 bases at J, with 13 bases in the middle. The CDR3 sequence is 15 residues long. The germline V gene encodes CDR1 SGHKS and CDR2 YYEKEE (reference sequence). The CDR3 coding sequence is TGTGCCAGCAGCTTGCGCAGGGGCCAAACCTACGAGCAGTACTTC. Its protein product is CASSLRRGQTYEQYF.

CDR3 DNA: TGTGCCAGCAGTGTCGAACAGGGGGCTCAAGAGACCCAGTACTTC. Protein sequence: CASSVEQGAQETQYF. This rearrangement joins TRBV2 to TRBJ2-5, with 9 bases that match TRBD1. CDR3 length: 15 residues. Unmatched junction bases numbered 5, after V lost 4 bases and J lost 2 bases. CDR1 and CDR2 from the germline V gene are SNHLY and FYNNEI.

This clone appeared once. This sequence joins TRBV5-8 and TRBJ1-4; D unclear. The V end was cut by 0 bases, the J end by 0 bases, with 12 bases between. Germline loops: CDR1 SGHTS, CDR2 YDEGEE. CDR3 size: 17 residues. The CDR3 coding sequence is TGTGCCAGCAGCTTGGTTGGCAGCTTACCAACTAATGAAAAACTGTTTTTT. Translation gives CASSLVGSLPTNEKLFF.

The chain couples TRBV28 to TRBJ1-2, with 7 bases identical to TRBD1. V lost 6 bases, J lost 4 bases, and 8 bases stayed unmatched. This CDR3 contains 14 residues. Germline V gene lookup returns CDR1 MDHEN and CDR2 SYDVKM. This chain's CDR3 is CASRGTGQFYGYTF. The CDR3 DNA sequence: TGTGCCAGCAGGGGGACGGGACAGTTCTATGGCTACACCTTC.

The CDR3 region has the DNA TGTGCCAGCAGCTTAGACGGGACAGGGGGCGAGACCCAGTACTTC. It yields the protein CASSLDGTGGETQYF. This sequence joins TRBV11-2 and TRBJ2-5; 12 bases line up with TRBD1. In germline, CDR1 is SGHAT, CDR2 FQNNGV. The CDR3 runs 15 residues. The V gene end was trimmed by 0 bases and the J gene end by 5 bases; junction bases not matched to a gene: 1.

This rearrangement joins TRBV7-2 to TRBJ2-1, with 9 bases lining up with TRBD2. CDR1 and CDR2 (germline): SGHTA, FQGNSA. V lost 3 bases, J lost 5 bases, and 5 bases stayed unmatched. The CDR3 is made up of 15 amino acids. The CDR3, as DNA: TGTGCCAGCAGCTTTAGCGGGGGCGGCCACAATGAGCAGTTCTTC. This codes for CASSFSGGGHNEQFF. Combining the CDR3 with reference TRBV7-2 and TRBJ2-1 gives the whole variable domain GAGVSQSPSNKVTEKGKDVELRCDPISGHTALYWYRQSLGQGLEFLIYFQGNSAPDKSGLPSDRFSAERTGGSVSTLTIQRTQQEDSAVYLCASSFSGGGHNEQFFGPGTRLTVL.

This chain joins TRBV5-1 and TRBJ1-2; D is perhaps TRBD1 (6 bases). The V gene's germline CDR1 is SGHRS and CDR2 YFSETQ. V was shortened by 5 bases and J by 4 bases, with 18 bases between the two germline ends. CDR3 size: 15 residues. CDR3: CASRRQQGEGYGYTF. CDR3 DNA: TGCGCCAGCAGACGCCAACAGGGAGAAGGCTATGGCTACACCTTC.

V usage is TRBV7-2 and J usage is TRBJ1-5; no clear D gene. Germline loops: CDR1 SGHTA, CDR2 FQGNSA. V was shortened by 2 bases and J by 9 bases, with 14 bases between the two germline ends. The CDR3 has 14 amino acids. As DNA, the CDR3 is TGTGCCAGCAGCTTAACACGGTCATCATGGCCCCAGCATTTT. This gives the protein CASSLTRSSWPQHF.

The chain carries TRBV7-3 and TRBJ2-5; a possible D gene is TRBD2 (5 bases). The germline V gene has CDR1 SGHTA and CDR2 FQGTGA. The CDR3 consists of 17 residues. The V and J ends lost 3 bases and 4 bases respectively, with 21 bases between them. The CDR3 protein is CASSLGSRTQPPETQYF. The CDR3 nucleotides read TGTGCCAGCAGCTTGGGGAGCCGAACCCAGCCCCCAGAGACCCAGTACTTC.

The V gene is TRBV30, the J gene TRBJ1-1, with 8 bases matching TRBD1. CDR3 length equals 14 residues. CDR1 is GTSNPN and CDR2 is SVGIG in the germline V gene (reference sequence). V shed 5 bases and J 1 base; nucleotides not matched to a gene: 6. The DNA of the CDR3 is TGTGCCTGGTCACACGGGACAGGGAACACTGAAGCTTTCTTT. Its translation: CAWSHGTGNTEAFF.

The chain employs TRBV29-1 and TRBJ2-7; D may be TRBD2 (5 bases). The V end lost 6 bases, the J end lost 5 bases, and 11 bases lay between the germline ends. This CDR3 spans 11 amino acids. Looked up from germline, CDR1 is SQVTM and CDR2 is ANQGSEA. The CDR3 sequence: CSVAVSDEQYF. Written as DNA, the CDR3 is TGCAGCGTAGCGGTCTCGGACGAGCAGTACTTC.

J is TRBJ1-6 and V is TRBV13, with TRBD1 matching over 8 bases. After removal of 5 bases from V and 10 bases from J, the junction contained 7 bases not matched to a gene. This CDR3 is 14 amino acids long. In germline, CDR1 is PRHDT, CDR2 FYEKMQ (reference sequence). CDR3 DNA: TGTGCCAGCAGCATGGACAGGGTCGGCTCACCCCTCCACTTT. Protein product: CASSMDRVGSPLHF.

The chain employs TRBV29-1 and TRBJ2-3; perhaps TRBD2 as D (5 bases). V lost 3 bases to trimming and J lost 2 bases, with 9 bases between them. Germline assignment: CDR1 SQVTM and CDR2 ANQGSEA. There are 13 residues in the CDR3. In DNA form, the CDR3 reads TGCAGCGTTGAGTTCGGGAACACAGATACGCAGTATTTT. Translated, it gives CSVEFGNTDTQYF.